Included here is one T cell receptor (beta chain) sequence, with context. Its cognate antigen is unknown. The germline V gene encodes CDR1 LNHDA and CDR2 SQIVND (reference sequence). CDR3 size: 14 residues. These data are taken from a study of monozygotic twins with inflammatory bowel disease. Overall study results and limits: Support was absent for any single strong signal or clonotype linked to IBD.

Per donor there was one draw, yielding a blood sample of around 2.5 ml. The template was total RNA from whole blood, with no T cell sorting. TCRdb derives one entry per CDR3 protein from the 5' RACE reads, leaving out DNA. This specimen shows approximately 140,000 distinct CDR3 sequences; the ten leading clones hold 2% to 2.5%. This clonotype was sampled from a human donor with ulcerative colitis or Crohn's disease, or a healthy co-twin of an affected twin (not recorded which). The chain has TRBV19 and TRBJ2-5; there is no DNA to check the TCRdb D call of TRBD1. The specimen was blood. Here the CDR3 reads CASSIGSSAGAQYF.